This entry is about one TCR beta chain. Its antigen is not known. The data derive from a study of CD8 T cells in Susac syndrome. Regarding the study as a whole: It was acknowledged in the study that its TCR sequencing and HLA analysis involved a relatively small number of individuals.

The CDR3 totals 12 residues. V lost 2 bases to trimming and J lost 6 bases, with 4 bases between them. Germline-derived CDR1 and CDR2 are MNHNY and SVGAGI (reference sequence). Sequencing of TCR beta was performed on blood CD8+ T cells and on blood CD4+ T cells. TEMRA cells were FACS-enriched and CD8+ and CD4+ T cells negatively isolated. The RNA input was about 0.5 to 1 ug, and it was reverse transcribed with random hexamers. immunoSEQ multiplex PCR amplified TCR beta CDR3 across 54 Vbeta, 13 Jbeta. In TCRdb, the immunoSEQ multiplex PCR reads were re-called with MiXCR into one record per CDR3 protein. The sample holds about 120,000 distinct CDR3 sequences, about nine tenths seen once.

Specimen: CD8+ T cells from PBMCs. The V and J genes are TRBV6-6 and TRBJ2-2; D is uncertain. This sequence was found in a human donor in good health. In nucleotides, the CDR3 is TGTGCCAGCAGTTACGGGGCCGGGGAGCTGTTTTTT. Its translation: CASSYGAGELFF.